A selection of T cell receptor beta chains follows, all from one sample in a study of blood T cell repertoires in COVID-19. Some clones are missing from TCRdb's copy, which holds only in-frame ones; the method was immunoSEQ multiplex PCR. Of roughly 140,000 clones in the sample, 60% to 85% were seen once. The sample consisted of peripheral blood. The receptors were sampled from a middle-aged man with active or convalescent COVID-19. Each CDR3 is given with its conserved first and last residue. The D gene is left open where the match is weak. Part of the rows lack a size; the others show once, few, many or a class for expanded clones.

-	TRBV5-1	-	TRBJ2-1	CASSILESSYNEQFF	TGCGCCAGCAGCATACTAGAGAGCTCCTACAATGAGCAGTTCTTC
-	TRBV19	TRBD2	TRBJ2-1	CASSKTSGRSGYNEQFF	TGTGCCAGTAGTAAGACTAGCGGGAGGTCGGGGTACAATGAGCAGTTCTTC
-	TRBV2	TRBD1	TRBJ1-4	CASSLDRGHGEKLFF	TGTGCCAGCAGCCTCGACAGGGGGCATGGTGAAAAACTGTTTTTT
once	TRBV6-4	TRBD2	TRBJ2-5	CASSDVGGSSQETQYF	TGTGCCAGCAGTGACGTGGGCGGGAGTTCTCAAGAGACCCAGTACTTC
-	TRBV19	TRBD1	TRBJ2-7	CASSKGQGEQYF	TGTGCCAGTAGTAAGGGACAGGGTGAACAGTACTTC
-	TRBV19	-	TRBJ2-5	CASNKIGGREETQYF	TGTGCCAGTAACAAAATCGGCGGCAGGGAAGAGACCCAGTACTTC
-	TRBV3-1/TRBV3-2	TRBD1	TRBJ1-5	CASSDAGQGYQPQHF	TGTGCCAGCAGCGACGCTGGACAGGGTTATCAGCCCCAGCATTTT
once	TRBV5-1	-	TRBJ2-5	CASSLRTSKGETQYF	TGCGCCAGCAGCTTGAGGACATCTAAGGGGGAGACCCAGTACTTC
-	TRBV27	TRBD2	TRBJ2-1	CASSESGRGGSSYNEQFF	TGTGCCAGCAGTGAAAGCGGGAGGGGCGGGAGCTCCTACAATGAGCAGTTCTTC
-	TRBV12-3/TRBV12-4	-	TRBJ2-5	CASSLKETQYF	TGTGCCAGCAGTCTAAAAGAGACCCAGTACTTC
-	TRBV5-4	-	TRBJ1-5	CASSSGTTNQPQHF	TGTGCCAGCAGCTCCGGGACTACCAATCAGCCCCAGCATTTT
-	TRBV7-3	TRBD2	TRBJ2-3	CASSSRLAGVTDTQYF	TGTGCCAGCAGCTCTAGACTAGCGGGAGTCACAGATACGCAGTATTTT
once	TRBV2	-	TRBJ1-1	CASTLDRDTEAFF	TGTGCCAGCACACTGGACAGAGACACTGAAGCTTTCTTT
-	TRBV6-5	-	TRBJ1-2	CASYNYGYTF	TGTGCCAGCTATAACTATGGCTACACCTTC
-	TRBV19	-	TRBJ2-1	CASSIEPTGGYGNEQFF	TGTGCCAGTAGTATAGAGCCTACTGGAGGCTACGGTAATGAGCAGTTCTTC
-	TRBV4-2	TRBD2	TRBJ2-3	CASSQDPAGDPTDTQYF	TGTGCCAGCAGCCAAGATCCAGCGGGAGACCCCACAGATACGCAGTATTTT
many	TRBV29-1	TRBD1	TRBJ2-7	CSVARHPTGNYEQYF	TGCAGCGTTGCCCGACATCCGACAGGGAACTACGAGCAGTACTTC
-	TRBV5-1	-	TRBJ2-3	CASSLPPNTDTQYF	TGCGCCAGCAGCTTGCCCCCTAACACAGATACGCAGTATTTT
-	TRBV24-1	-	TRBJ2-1	CATSDHLGSSYNEQFF	TGTGCCACCAGTGATCACCTAGGGAGCTCCTACAATGAGCAGTTCTTC
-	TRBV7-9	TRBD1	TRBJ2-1	CASSLRDRDPNEQFF	TGTGCCAGCAGCTTAAGGGACAGGGATCCGAATGAGCAGTTCTTC
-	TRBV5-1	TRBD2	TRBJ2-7	CASSWGTSGGFSSYEQYF	TGCGCCAGCAGCTGGGGGACTAGCGGCGGCTTTAGCTCCTACGAGCAGTACTTC
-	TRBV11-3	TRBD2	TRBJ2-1	CASSLTSGAFNEQFF	TGTGCCAGCAGCTTAACTAGCGGGGCTTTCAATGAGCAGTTCTTC
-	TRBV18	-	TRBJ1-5	CASSPGQGLSNQPQHF	TGTGCCAGCTCACCAGGGCAGGGACTTAGCAATCAGCCCCAGCATTTT
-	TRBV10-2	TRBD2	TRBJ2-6	CASSESGGTSGSPGANVLTF	TGCGCCAGCAGTGAAAGCGGGGGGACTAGCGGGAGTCCCGGGGCCAACGTCCTGACTTTC
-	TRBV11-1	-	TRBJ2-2	CASSFMNTGELFF	TGTGCCAGCAGCTTTATGAACACCGGGGAGCTGTTTTTT
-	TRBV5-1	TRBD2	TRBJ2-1	CASSLGTGGPAEQFF	TGCGCCAGCAGCTTGGGGACGGGAGGGCCAGCTGAGCAGTTCTTC
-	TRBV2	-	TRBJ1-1	CASRSGSYTEAFF	TGTGCCAGCAGGTCCGGGTCGTACACTGAAGCTTTCTTT
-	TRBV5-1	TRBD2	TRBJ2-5	CASSATGTSVQETQYF	TGCGCCAGCAGCGCTACCGGGACTAGCGTTCAAGAGACCCAGTACTTC
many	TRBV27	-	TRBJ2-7	CASSPTSSYEQYF	TGTGCCAGCAGCCCAACTAGCTCCTACGAGCAGTACTTC
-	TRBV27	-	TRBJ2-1	CASSLSSRVFNEQFF	TGTGCCAGCAGTTTATCTTCCAGGGTTTTCAATGAGCAGTTCTTC
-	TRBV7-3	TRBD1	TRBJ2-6	CASSLTVRRQGAPGANVLTF	TGTGCCAGCAGCTTAACGGTTAGGAGACAGGGGGCGCCTGGGGCCAACGTCCTGACTTTC
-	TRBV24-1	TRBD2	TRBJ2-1	CATENHRTSGSNEQFF	TGTGCCACCGAAAATCACAGGACTAGCGGGAGCAATGAGCAGTTCTTC
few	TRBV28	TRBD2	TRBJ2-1	CASSLIIWGGRGRASYNEQFF	TGTGCCAGCAGTTTAATCATTTGGGGGGGGCGCGGGAGGGCCTCCTACAATGAGCAGTTCTTC
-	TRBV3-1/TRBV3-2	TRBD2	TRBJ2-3	CASSRWDGLAGDTQYF	TGTGCCAGCAGCCGTTGGGACGGACTAGCGGGAGATACGCAGTATTTT
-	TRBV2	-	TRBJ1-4	CASSEAVKLFF	TGTGCCAGCAGTGAAGCCGTAAAACTGTTTTTT
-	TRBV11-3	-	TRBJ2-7	CASSLAASGEQYF	TGTGCCAGCAGCTTAGCGGCGTCGGGCGAGCAGTACTTC
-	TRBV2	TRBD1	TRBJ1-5	CASDRDSNQPQHF	TGTGCCAGCGACAGGGATAGCAATCAGCCCCAGCATTTT
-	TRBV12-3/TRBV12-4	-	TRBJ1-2	CASSRGGGYTF	TGTGCCAGCAGCCGCGGAGGAGGCTACACCTTC
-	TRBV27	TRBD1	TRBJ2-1	CASSYIGGEPVHEQFF	TGTGCCAGCAGTTATATAGGGGGCGAGCCAGTCCATGAGCAGTTCTTC
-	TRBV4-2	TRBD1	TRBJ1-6	CASSPPLRQGNWPLHF	TGTGCCAGCAGTCCCCCCTTACGACAGGGAAATTGGCCCCTCCACTTT
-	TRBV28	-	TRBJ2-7	CASSLPGRSYEQYF	TGTGCCAGCAGTTTACCTGGCAGGTCCTACGAGCAGTACTTC
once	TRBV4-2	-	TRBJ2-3	CASSQEGGTDTQYF	TGTGCCAGCAGCCAAGAGGGGGGAACAGATACGCAGTATTTT
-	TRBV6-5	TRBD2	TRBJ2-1	CASSSLAGAGDEQFF	TGTGCCAGCAGTTCACTAGCGGGAGCCGGGGATGAGCAGTTCTTC
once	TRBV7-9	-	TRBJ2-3	CASSLVTGDTQYF	TGTGCCAGCAGCTTAGTAACGGGGGATACGCAGTATTTT
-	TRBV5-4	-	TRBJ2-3	CASSFGGSGADTQYF	TGTGCCAGCAGCTTCGGAGGGAGTGGCGCAGATACGCAGTATTTT
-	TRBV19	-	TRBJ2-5	CASSIDRTNQETQYF	TGTGCCAGTAGTATAGATCGGACTAACCAAGAGACCCAGTACTTC
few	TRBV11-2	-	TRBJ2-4	CASSLDGSEVDIQYF	TGTGCCAGCAGCTTAGATGGTAGCGAGGTAGACATTCAGTACTTC
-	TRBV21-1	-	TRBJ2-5	CASRGKREGRGETQYF	TGTGCCAGCAGGGGTAAACGGGAGGGCCGGGGGGAGACCCAGTACTTC
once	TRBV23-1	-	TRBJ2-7	CASSPGQRLSYEQYF	TGCGCCAGCAGCCCTGGACAAAGGCTCTCCTACGAGCAGTACTTC
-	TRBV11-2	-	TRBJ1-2	CASSLAASGNYGYTF	TGTGCCAGCAGCTTAGCGGCCAGCGGTAACTATGGCTACACCTTC
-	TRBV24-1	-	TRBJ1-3	CATSDPGTAGNTIYF	TGTGCCACCAGTGACCCCGGGACTGCTGGAAACACCATATATTTT
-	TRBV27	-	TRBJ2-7	CASSPGGGLYTKQYF	TGTGCCAGCAGTCCCGGCGGGGGCCTCTATACGAAGCAGTACTTC
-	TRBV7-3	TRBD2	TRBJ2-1	CASSLTGTSGNPQFF	TGTGCCAGCAGCTTAACGGGGACTAGCGGGAATCCTCAGTTCTTC
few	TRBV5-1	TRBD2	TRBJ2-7	CASSPGLAGVGEQYF	TGCGCCAGCAGCCCCGGACTAGCGGGAGTAGGCGAGCAGTACTTC